These 25 T cell receptor beta chains were sequenced from one sample in a study of blood T cell repertoires in COVID-19. Produced via immunoSEQ multiplex PCR; TCRdb's table is partial and in-frame only. The sample lists about 100,000 clones, 70% to 90% occurring once. Sequencing was carried out using peripheral blood. These receptors were obtained from a middle-aged man with active or convalescent COVID-19.

The chain joins TRBV29-1 to TRBJ1-2; 12 bases are shared with TRBD1. Germline V lookup: CDR1 SQVTM, CDR2 ANQGSEA. CDR3 size: 14 residues. V gave up 3 bases and J gave up 4 bases; unmatched junction bases: 3. The CDR3 DNA follows: TGCAGCGTTGAGTCGGGACAGGGGGCCTATGGCTACACCTTC. It codes for CSVESGQGAYGYTF.

This sequence joins TRBV20-1 and TRBJ2-7; tentatively, D is TRBD2 (5 bases). The CDR3 covers 15 residues. The V end was cut by 4 bases, the J end by 6 bases, with 22 bases between. Germline V lookup: CDR1 DFQATT, CDR2 SNEGSKA (reference sequence). The CDR3 sequence: CSATEGRLVGGEQYF. In DNA form, the CDR3 reads TGCAGTGCTACTGAGGGCCGATTGGTAGGTGGCGAGCAGTACTTC.

This chain connects TRBV7-6 to TRBJ1-1; tentatively, D is TRBD1 (6 bases). The germline gives CDR1 SGHVS, CDR2 FNYEAQ. V was clipped by 1 base and J by 1 base, with 13 bases between them. The CDR3 consists of 16 residues. The CDR3 sequence: CASSLGPQGSNTEAFF. The DNA for the CDR3 is TGTGCCAGCAGCTTAGGGCCCCAGGGGTCGAACACTGAAGCTTTCTTT.

This clone was counted a few times. This chain connects TRBV28 to TRBJ1-2; 7 bases are a match to TRBD1. Germline values: CDR1 MDHEN, CDR2 SYDVKM. The CDR3 has 14 amino acids. V shed 6 bases and J 2 bases; nucleotides not matched to a gene: 6. CDR3 loop: CASSTGTDNYGYTF. The CDR3 nucleotides read TGTGCCAGCAGCACCGGGACAGACAACTATGGCTACACCTTC.

The chain has TRBV2 and TRBJ2-1; 9 bases map to TRBD1. The CDR3 has 15 amino acids. CDR1 is SNHLY, CDR2 FYNNEI, per germline. J gave up 5 bases and V 4 bases, and 6 bases lay outside the gene matches. CDR3 loop: CASSAYRGLDNEQFF. In DNA form, the CDR3 reads TGTGCCAGCAGTGCCTACAGGGGGCTTGACAATGAGCAGTTCTTC.

A word on this clone: The junction and the germline gene differ at one end; a read error may be behind it. The chain joins TRBV7-7 to TRBJ1-1; D is unclear. The CDR3 totals 13 residues. Germline V gene lookup returns CDR1 SSHAT and CDR2 FNYEAQ (reference sequence). CDR3 DNA: TGTGCTAGCAGCTTAGCACAGCACACTGAAGCTTTCTTT. Translating gives CASSLAQHTEAFF.

The chain links TRBV6-5 to TRBJ1-1; the match to TRBD1 covers 10 bases. Germline V lookup: CDR1 MNHEY, CDR2 SVGAGI. J was trimmed by 10 bases and V by 6 bases; bases with no gene match: 2. This CDR3 contains 11 residues. The CDR3, as DNA: TGTGCCAGCAGGACAGGGGGCAGAGCTTTCTTT. Translation: CASRTGGRAFF.

V usage is TRBV2 and J usage is TRBJ2-5, with a weak D call TRBD1 (6 bases). CDR1 and CDR2 (germline): SNHLY, FYNNEI. V was pared by 10 bases and J by 1 base, with 16 bases between. The CDR3 is 14 amino acids. The CDR3 here is CATTRTDSQETQYF. In DNA form, the CDR3 reads TGTGCCACCACCCGGACAGATTCCCAAGAGACCCAGTACTTC.

V and J are TRBV11-2 and TRBJ1-3; TRBD1 might be the D (6 bases). The V end was cut by 6 bases, the J end by 0 bases, with 12 bases between. The CDR3 consists of 15 residues. Germline V gene data show CDR1 as SGHAT and CDR2 as FQNNGV. CDR3 bases: TGTGCCAGCAGTACAGGGTCTAGCTCTGGAAACACCATATATTTT. It yields the protein CASSTGSSSGNTIYF. The whole variable domain, filled in from reference TRBV11-2 and TRBJ1-3, reads EAGVAQSPRYKIIEKRQSVAFWCNPISGHATLYWYQQILGQGPKLLIQFQNNGVVDDSQLPKDRFSAERLKGVDSTLKIQPAKLEDSAVYLCASSTGSSSGNTIYFGEGSWLTVV.

The chain has TRBV5-1 and TRBJ2-3; 7 nucleotides match TRBD1. Germline V gene sequence: CDR1 SGHRS, CDR2 YFSETQ. This CDR3 region has 14 residues. Trimming removed 5 bases from V and 2 bases from J; junction bases left unmatched: 5. The CDR3 bases are TGCGCCAGCAGGTCTACAGGGGCCACAGATACGCAGTATTTT. Residues: CASRSTGATDTQYF.

The chain uses TRBV30 and TRBJ1-1; D is unclear. V dropped 4 bases and J dropped 4 bases, with 13 bases sitting between them. Germline assignment: CDR1 GTSNPN and CDR2 SVGIG (reference sequence). The CDR3 covers 13 residues. CDR3 amino acids: CAWIISGFTEAFF. The CDR3 DNA follows: TGTGCCTGGATAATATCGGGGTTCACTGAAGCTTTCTTT.

The V and J genes are TRBV18 and TRBJ2-5; TRBD2 matches at 10 bases. There are 14 residues in the CDR3. V shed 5 bases, J shed 3 bases, and the junction held 3 bases outside the gene matches. The germline V gene has CDR1 KGHSH and CDR2 LQKENI. Here the CDR3 DNA reads TGTGCCAGCTCATTCACTAGCGGGGAAGAGACCCAGTACTTC. This gives the protein CASSFTSGEETQYF.

This chain uses TRBV30 with TRBJ2-7; 7 positions match TRBD1. The CDR3 is 12 amino acids. Per germline, CDR1 GTSNPN and CDR2 SVGIG (reference sequence). Trimming cost V 8 bases and J 7 bases; bases outside gene matches: 11. CDR3 sequence reads: CAGGQTGLEQYF. CDR3 nucleotides: TGTGCCGGTGGTCAGACAGGGCTTGAGCAGTACTTC.

This chain links TRBV5-6 with TRBJ2-7; perhaps TRBD2 as D (6 bases). Germline CDR1 reads SGHDT; CDR2 reads YYEEEE. The CDR3 has 14 residues. V was trimmed by 0 bases and J by 3 bases, leaving 10 bases between them. The CDR3 loop is CASSLGAGFYEQYF. As DNA, the CDR3 is TGTGCCAGCAGCTTGGGCGCGGGGTTCTACGAGCAGTACTTC. Full variable domain (outside the CDR3, taken from reference TRBV5-6 and TRBJ2-7): DAGVTQSPTHLIKTRGQQVTLRCSPKSGHDTVSWYQQALGQGPQFIFQYYEEEERQRGNFPDRFSGHQFPNYSSELNVNALLLGDSALYLCASSLGAGFYEQYFGPGTRLTVT.

The rearrangement uses TRBV19 and TRBJ1-5, with D hard to call. Trimming cost V 5 bases and J 11 bases, with 10 bases left between them. The CDR3 has 11 amino acids. Germline V gene sequence: CDR1 LNHDA, CDR2 SQIVND (reference sequence). The CDR3 protein is CASSSERAQHF. For the CDR3, the DNA is TGTGCCAGTAGTTCTGAGCGGGCCCAGCATTTT.

The sample holds one count of this clone. The chain combines TRBV11-2 with TRBJ1-2, with unresolved D. V was clipped by 4 bases and J by 4 bases, with 16 bases between them. CDR3 size: 15 residues. CDR1 is SGHAT and CDR2 is FQNNGV in the germline V gene. DNA for the CDR3: TGTGCCAGCAGCTCAAACGGGAACCGGCTCTATGGCTACACCTTC. Translated: CASSSNGNRLYGYTF.

The gene calls are TRBV18 and TRBJ1-1, with TRBD1 as a possible D gene (5 bases). The CDR3 is 15 residues long. Germline V lookup: CDR1 KGHSH, CDR2 LQKENI. Between the trimmed V and J ends, which lost 4 bases and 0 bases, there was a span of 12 bases. In DNA, the CDR3 is TGTGCCAGCTCACGGGGGGACGCCGTGAACACTGAAGCTTTCTTT. Its translation is CASSRGDAVNTEAFF.

This clone was counted only a few times. V and J are TRBV27 and TRBJ1-1, with a possible D match to TRBD1 (6 bases). This CDR3 comprises 13 residues. Deletions cut 5 bases from V and 7 bases from J, with 14 bases between. CDR1 is MNHEY, CDR2 SMNVEV, per germline (reference sequence). CDR3 DNA: TGTGCCAGCAGTATAGGGGGTACGTTTGAAGCTTTCTTT. Translating it yields CASSIGGTFEAFF.

This clone was recorded only once. V gene TRBV19 combines with J gene TRBJ1-1, with D maybe TRBD1 (6 bases). Germline CDR1 LNHDA, CDR2 SQIVND (reference sequence). The CDR3 runs to 13 residues. The V end lost 5 bases, the J end lost 4 bases, and 11 bases lay between the germline ends. The DNA for the CDR3 is TGTGCCAGTAGTCCACAGGGTGGCACTGAAGCTTTCTTT. It is translated as CASSPQGGTEAFF.

The gene calls are TRBV18 and TRBJ2-7; possible D gene TRBD1, 5 bases. V was pared by 4 bases and J by 0 bases, with 16 bases between. CDR1 is KGHSH, CDR2 LQKENI, per germline. CDR3 length: 16 amino acids. The CDR3 DNA sequence: TGTGCCAGCTCACTTCAGGGTGGGGCATTCTCCTACGAGCAGTACTTC. Protein: CASSLQGGAFSYEQYF.

V is TRBV28 and J is TRBJ2-1, with a possible D match to TRBD2 (6 bases). Trimming took off 3 bases at V and 9 bases at J, with 15 bases between the two ends. The CDR3 runs to 14 residues. CDR1 and CDR2 (germline): MDHEN, SYDVKM. The chain's CDR3 is CASSLARGLREQFF. DNA for the CDR3: TGTGCCAGCAGTTTGGCCCGCGGACTACGTGAGCAGTTCTTC.

The V and J genes are TRBV24-1 and TRBJ2-5; 12 nucleotides align to TRBD1. Germline V gene sequence: CDR1 KGHDR, CDR2 SFDVKD. V shed 6 bases, J shed 0 bases, and the junction held 13 bases outside the gene matches. The CDR3 is 19 amino acids. The CDR3 DNA sequence: TGTGCCACCAGTTCCTCCGGGACAGGGGGCGCCGGGTACCAAGAGACCCAGTACTTC. Residues: CATSSSGTGGAGYQETQYF.

The CDR3 protein is CASSQEGLGLDVNIQYF. CDR3 sequence (DNA): TGCGCCAGCAGCCAAGAAGGTCTGGGACTAGACGTAAACATTCAGTACTTC. V usage is TRBV4-1 and J usage is TRBJ2-4; TRBD2 agrees at 8 bases. The CDR3 loop spans 17 amino acids. CDR1 is MGHRA, CDR2 YSYEKL, per germline. J lost 6 bases, V lost 0 bases, and 10 bases had no gene match.

This rearrangement joins TRBV19 to TRBJ2-1; TRBD2 matches 10 bases. The CDR3 contains 15 residues. Germline V lookup: CDR1 LNHDA, CDR2 SQIVND (reference sequence). V gave up 4 bases and J gave up 2 bases; unmatched junction bases: 2. CDR3 nucleotides: TGTGCCAGTAGTAGCACTAGCGGGGCCTACAATGAGCAGTTCTTC. Its protein product is CASSSTSGAYNEQFF.

This clone is a singleton in its sample. The gene calls are TRBV3-1 (or the pseudogene TRBV3-2) and TRBJ2-3; no definite D call. The V end lost 6 bases, the J end lost 3 bases, and 13 bases lay between the germline ends. This CDR3 region has 14 residues. CDR1 is LGHDT, CDR2 YNNKEL, per germline (reference sequence). Here the CDR3 DNA reads TGTGCCAGCAGATACAACGAGAGGACAGATACGCAGTATTTT. It encodes CASRYNERTDTQYF.